These 23 T cell receptor beta chains were all obtained from the same sample, sequenced in a study of blood T cell repertoires in COVID-19. The assay was immunoSEQ multiplex PCR, and TCRdb's table has in-frame clones only and misses some. The sample has about 130,000 clones, around 85% seen once. Sequenced input: peripheral blood. The origin of the receptors is a woman aged 45-65 years with acute or convalescent COVID-19.

A few counts support this clone. The chain has TRBV5-8 and TRBJ2-3, with D hard to call. This CDR3 has 15 amino acids. Trimming shortened V by 0 bases and J by 2 bases, and 10 bases separated the two germline ends. From germline, CDR1 is SGHTS and CDR2 YDEGEE. CDR3 DNA sequence: TGTGCCAGCAGCTTGGGAGCATCATCCACAGATACGCAGTATTTT. It translates to CASSLGASSTDTQYF.

This clone showed up just a few times. This chain connects TRBV5-6 to TRBJ2-2, with 7 positions matching TRBD2. The V gene end was trimmed by 0 bases and the J gene end by 7 bases; junction bases not matched to a gene: 9. The CDR3 has 16 residues. CDR1 and CDR2 from the germline V gene are SGHDT and YYEEEE. CDR3 in amino acids: CASSLVPLAASGELFF. The CDR3 nucleotides are TGTGCCAGCAGCTTGGTCCCCCTAGCGGCGAGCGGGGAGCTGTTTTTT.

The chain joins TRBV6-5 to TRBJ1-2; tentative D call: TRBD1 (6 bases). Germline V CDR1 and CDR2: MNHEY, SVGAGI. The V end was cut by 8 bases, the J end by 4 bases, with 14 bases between. This CDR3 has 13 residues. CDR3 loop: CASSLEGGYGYTF. CDR3 coding DNA: TGTGCCAGCTCCCTGGAAGGGGGCTATGGCTACACCTTC.

The chain uses TRBV28 and TRBJ2-1; 12 bases are shared with TRBD1. This CDR3 has 15 amino acids. The trim removed 6 bases at V and 9 bases at J, leaving 9 bases unmatched. CDR1 and CDR2 from the germline V gene are MDHEN and SYDVKM. CDR3 sequence: CASSTPGQGAGEQFF. Written as DNA, the CDR3 is TGTGCCAGCAGCACTCCGGGACAGGGGGCAGGTGAGCAGTTCTTC.

The rearrangement links TRBV5-1 to TRBJ1-4; tentatively, D is TRBD1 (6 bases). From germline, CDR1 is SGHRS and CDR2 YFSETQ. V lost 6 bases and J 7 bases, leaving 16 bases between the germline ends. The length of the CDR3 is 14 residues. The CDR3 DNA reads as TGCGCCAGCACCGCGGGGGCACGGGGTGAAAAACTGTTTTTT. It codes for CASTAGARGEKLFF.

The chain combines TRBV5-4 with TRBJ1-1, with a weak D call TRBD1 (6 bases). The CDR3 loop spans 12 amino acids. V was pared by 6 bases and J by 11 bases, with 17 bases between. CDR1 is SGHNT and CDR2 is YYREEE in the germline V gene (reference sequence). The CDR3 reads CASNLQGSPAFF. DNA for the CDR3: TGTGCCAGCAACCTACAGGGTTCTCCGGCTTTCTTT. Looking up the rest from reference TRBV5-4 and TRBJ1-1 gives the full variable domain: ETGVTQSPTHLIKTRGQQVTLRCSSQSGHNTVSWYQQALGQGPQFIFQYYREEENGRGNFPPRFSGLQFPNYSSELNVNALELDDSALYLCASNLQGSPAFFGQGTRLTVV.

The CDR3 spells CASSYGGGRTEAFF. In nucleotides, the CDR3 is TGTGCCAGCAGTTACGGCGGGGGCAGGACTGAAGCTTTCTTT. The chain uses TRBV6-5 and TRBJ1-1; D may be TRBD1 (6 bases). This CDR3 has 14 residues. Germline-derived CDR1 and CDR2 are MNHEY and SVGAGI. V was shortened by 2 bases and J by 5 bases, with 12 bases between the two germline ends.

This rearrangement joins TRBV27 to TRBJ1-2; D is perhaps TRBD1 (5 bases). Germline CDR1 MNHEY, CDR2 SMNVEV (reference sequence). Trimming shortened V by 6 bases and J by 3 bases, and 20 bases separated the two germline ends. The CDR3 consists of 16 residues. The CDR3 region has the DNA TGTGCCAGCAGCCCCCGGGCGGGAGGGGTTGACTATGGCTACACCTTC. It specifies CASSPRAGGVDYGYTF.

The CDR3 DNA follows: TGTGCCAGCAGTTCCCTGAGGGGGACGTATGGCTACACCTTC. Translated: CASSSLRGTYGYTF. This chain joins TRBV6-6 and TRBJ1-2; TRBD1 is a possible D gene (6 bases). V lost 4 bases to trimming and J lost 5 bases, with 14 bases between them. Germline CDR1 and CDR2: MNHNY and SVGAGI (reference sequence). This CDR3 comprises 14 residues.

The J gene is TRBJ2-7, the V gene TRBV3-1 (or the pseudogene TRBV3-2); 9 bases are shared with TRBD1. Germline V gene sequence: CDR1 LGHDT, CDR2 YNNKEL (reference sequence). Losses at the gene ends were 4 bases for V and 2 bases for J; bases not matched to a gene: 6. The CDR3 length is 15 residues. CDR3 DNA: TGTGCCAGCAGCCTCAGCTGGACAGGGGCCTACGAGCAGTACTTC. Translating gives CASSLSWTGAYEQYF.

The genes are TRBV3-1 (or the pseudogene TRBV3-2) and TRBJ2-3, with TRBD2 identical over 8 bases. In germline, CDR1 is LGHDT, CDR2 YNNKEL (reference sequence). The CDR3 runs to 13 residues. J was trimmed by 8 bases and V by 1 base; bases with no gene match: 2. The chain's CDR3 is CASSQGGGRTQYF. CDR3 nucleotide sequence: TGTGCCAGCAGCCAAGGCGGGGGGCGTACGCAGTATTTT.

The rearrangement links TRBV5-4 to TRBJ2-4; D call uncertain. Per the germline V gene, CDR1 is SGHNT and CDR2 is YYREEE (reference sequence). V was clipped by 1 base and J by 1 base, with 21 bases between them. This CDR3 is built from 19 residues. The CDR3 DNA reads TGTGCCAGCAGCTTGTATAGGAGTCCCGGGTTCGGGGCCAAAAACATTCAGTACTTC. This translates into CASSLYRSPGFGAKNIQYF.

The chain couples TRBV4-1 to TRBJ2-7; 8 nucleotides line up with TRBD1. Losses at the gene ends were 2 bases for V and 3 bases for J; bases not matched to a gene: 9. This CDR3 is built from 16 residues. Per the germline V gene, CDR1 is MGHRA and CDR2 is YSYEKL. CDR3 bases: TGCGCCAGCAGCCAATCTTTGACAGGGGTCGTCTACGAGCAGTACTTC. Translation: CASSQSLTGVVYEQYF.

CDR3 nucleotide sequence: TGCGCCAGCAGTAGGGGTTTGGGGAATGAGCAGTTCTTC. Translating it yields CASSRGLGNEQFF. The chain is built from TRBV5-1 and TRBJ2-1, with D possibly being TRBD1 (5 bases). The CDR3 sequence is 13 residues long. The V gene's germline CDR1 is SGHRS and CDR2 YFSETQ. V dropped 5 bases and J dropped 7 bases, with 13 bases sitting between them.

The chain combines TRBV2 with TRBJ1-5; D remains unclear. V was cut by 7 bases and J by 9 bases, with 25 bases left in between. This CDR3 comprises 16 residues. Germline CDR1 reads SNHLY; CDR2 reads FYNNEI. CDR3 coding DNA: TGTGCCAGCAAAAGGTACAGCCCGACCTCAATCAGGCCCCAGCATTTT. Translating it yields CASKRYSPTSIRPQHF. The full variable domain, in which reference TRBV2 and TRBJ1-5 provide the parts outside the CDR3, is EPEVTQTPSHQVTQMGQEVILRCVPISNHLYFYWYRQILGQKVEFLVSFYNNEISEKSEIFDDQFSVERPDGSNFTLKIRSTKLEDSAMYFCASKRYSPTSIRPQHFGDGTRLSIL.

The genes are TRBV30 and TRBJ1-4; TRBD1 aligns across 8 bases. This CDR3 is built from 16 residues. V was pared by 5 bases and J by 1 base, with 9 bases of the junction left unmatched. From germline, CDR1 is GTSNPN and CDR2 SVGIG (reference sequence). Here the CDR3 DNA reads TGTGCCTGGGAGACAGGGGTGGTGCGAACTAATGAAAAACTGTTTTTT. Translated, it gives CAWETGVVRTNEKLFF.

The rearrangement links TRBV5-1 to TRBJ1-6; 8 bases line up with TRBD1. Germline CDR1 and CDR2: SGHRS and YFSETQ. The V segment lost 4 bases and the J segment 8 bases; nucleotides outside the gene matches: 8. The CDR3 is 15 amino acids. In DNA, the CDR3 is TGCGCCAGCAGCGACCGGACAGGGTCGGATTCACCCCTCCACTTT. It codes for CASSDRTGSDSPLHF.

The genes are TRBV7-9 and TRBJ2-3; TRBD2 agrees at 10 bases. This CDR3 comprises 18 residues. Germline values: CDR1 SEHNR, CDR2 FQNEAQ (reference sequence). J gave up 2 bases and V 2 bases, and 10 bases lay outside the gene matches. The CDR3 DNA sequence: TGTGCCAGCAGCTTACTTTCCGGGCTAGCGGGGGCCACAGATACGCAGTATTTT. It encodes CASSLLSGLAGATDTQYF.

Only a few counts were recorded for this clone. The V and J genes are TRBV29-1 and TRBJ2-7; weak D call: TRBD1 (5 bases). Looked up from germline, CDR1 is SQVTM and CDR2 is ANQGSEA. With 7 bases removed from V and 1 base from J, the gap between germline ends came to 11 bases. CDR3 size: 12 residues. CDR3 sequence: CSARTLSYEQYF. In DNA form, the CDR3 reads TGCAGCGCCCGGACACTTTCCTACGAGCAGTACTTC.

The chain links TRBV3-1 (or the pseudogene TRBV3-2) to TRBJ1-3; D gene uncertain. V lost 4 bases, J lost 0 bases, and 10 bases lay in between. The CDR3 is 15 residues long. CDR1 is LGHDT and CDR2 is YNNKEL in the germline V gene (reference sequence). This chain's CDR3 is CASSLGLVSGNTIYF. The DNA for the CDR3 is TGTGCCAGCAGCCTTGGACTTGTCTCTGGAAACACCATATATTTT.

The rearrangement joins TRBV28 to TRBJ2-1; the D is unclear. Trimming stripped 5 bases from V and 5 bases from J, with 10 bases between. Germline V gene lookup returns CDR1 MDHEN and CDR2 SYDVKM. The CDR3 consists of 13 residues. This CDR3 reads CASSAYLNNEQFF. CDR3 nucleotides: TGTGCCAGCAGTGCTTACCTAAACAATGAGCAGTTCTTC. The variable domain in full, with the rest retrieved from reference TRBV28 and TRBJ2-1, is DVKVTQSSRYLVKRTGEKVFLECVQDMDHENMFWYRQDPGLGLRLIYFSYDVKMKEKGDIPEGYSVSREKKERFSLILESASTNQTSMYLCASSAYLNNEQFFGPGTRLTVL.

The V call is TRBV5-4, the J call TRBJ1-1; no clear D gene. This CDR3 spans 14 amino acids. From germline, CDR1 is SGHNT and CDR2 YYREEE (reference sequence). V was cut by 5 bases and J by 1 base, with 12 bases left in between. DNA for the CDR3: TGTGCCAGCAGTGGGCAGGTGGCGAACACTGAAGCTTTCTTT. This sequence encodes CASSGQVANTEAFF.

The chain recombines TRBV4-1 with TRBJ1-2, with 11 bases lining up with TRBD1. The CDR3 contains 15 residues. The V gene's germline CDR1 is MGHRA and CDR2 YSYEKL. The V and J ends lost 5 bases and 6 bases, in that order; junction bases with no gene match: 8. CDR3 nucleotides: TGCGCCAGCAGCAAAACGGGACAGGGGGGCGATGGCTACACCTTC. Amino acids: CASSKTGQGGDGYTF.